Each of the 21 T cell receptor beta chains below was sequenced from the same sample in a study of blood T cell repertoires in COVID-19. Here immunoSEQ multiplex PCR was the method, and the copy in TCRdb shows in-frame clones only, minus some. The sample has 250,000 or so clones, around 83% seen once. Sequencing input: peripheral blood. The source is a man younger than 40 who had recovered from COVID-19.

The chain has TRBV27 and TRBJ1-5; TRBD1 matches at 7 bases. This CDR3 is built from 13 residues. The germline CDR1 and CDR2 sequences are MNHEY and SMNVEV (reference sequence). V was pared by 3 bases and J by 7 bases, with 3 bases of the junction left unmatched. The CDR3, as DNA: TGTGCCAGCAGTTTGACAGGGAGACAGCCCCAGCATTTT. As protein: CASSLTGRQPQHF.

CDR3 protein: CASSIPPRGGSSYNEQFF. CDR3 DNA sequence: TGTGCCAGTAGTATCCCCCCTCGCGGGGGGAGCTCCTACAATGAGCAGTTCTTC. V is TRBV19 and J is TRBJ2-1; 8 nucleotides agree with TRBD2. The CDR3 consists of 18 residues. Per germline, CDR1 LNHDA and CDR2 SQIVND (reference sequence). V trimming: 3 bases; J trimming: 0 bases; junction bases outside the gene matches: 10.

The chain links TRBV5-4 to TRBJ1-1; 7 bases are a match to TRBD1. V gave up 4 bases and J gave up 4 bases; unmatched junction bases: 4. CDR3 length equals 13 residues. Germline CDR1 SGHNT, CDR2 YYREEE (reference sequence). CDR3 nucleotide sequence: TGTGCCAGCAGCACTCAGGGGGGCACTGAAGCTTTCTTT. Its translation: CASSTQGGTEAFF.

J is TRBJ1-1 and V is TRBV2, with D maybe TRBD1 (5 bases). V was shortened by 4 bases and J by 1 base, with 10 bases between the two germline ends. The V gene's germline CDR1 is SNHLY and CDR2 FYNNEI. CDR3 length equals 14 residues. CDR3 sequence reads: CASSVRGQNTEAFF. Written as DNA, the CDR3 is TGTGCCAGCAGTGTAAGGGGTCAGAACACTGAAGCTTTCTTT.

J is TRBJ2-3 and V is TRBV6-5; TRBD1 might be the D (6 bases). V lost 6 bases and J 0 bases, leaving 10 bases between the germline ends. This CDR3 region has 14 residues. Germline V CDR1 and CDR2: MNHEY, SVGAGI. CDR3 sequence reads: CASSLRGSTDTQYF. In nucleotides, the CDR3 is TGTGCCAGCAGCCTCAGGGGAAGCACAGATACGCAGTATTTT.

The chain joins TRBV6-1 to TRBJ1-5; TRBD1 is a possible D gene (5 bases). Germline V gene lookup returns CDR1 MNHNS and CDR2 SASEGT. V lost 3 bases and J 1 base, leaving 13 bases between the germline ends. The CDR3 is 16 amino acids. In DNA, the CDR3 is TGTGCCAGCAGTGAGAAGCCCCAGGGAAGCAATCAGCCCCAGCATTTT. Translating it yields CASSEKPQGSNQPQHF.

The genes are TRBV3-1 (or the pseudogene TRBV3-2) and TRBJ1-1, with a weak D call TRBD1 (6 bases). The CDR3 loop spans 15 amino acids. V lost 1 base to trimming and J lost 8 bases, with 17 bases between them. Per the germline V gene, CDR1 is LGHDT and CDR2 is YNNKEL (reference sequence). CDR3 DNA sequence: TGTGCCAGCAGCCAAGTCTTAACAGGGCGAAAGGAAGCTTTCTTT. It codes for CASSQVLTGRKEAFF.

The chain recombines TRBV5-4 with TRBJ2-5; 9 nucleotides align to TRBD2. J gave up 4 bases and V 1 base, and 5 bases lay outside the gene matches. Germline lookup yields CDR1 SGHNT and CDR2 YYREEE (reference sequence). The CDR3 totals 15 residues. The CDR3 here is CASSLKVSGGETQYF. In DNA, the CDR3 is TGTGCCAGCAGCTTGAAGGTTAGCGGGGGAGAGACCCAGTACTTC. Filled out from reference TRBV5-4 and TRBJ2-5, the complete variable domain reads ETGVTQSPTHLIKTRGQQVTLRCSSQSGHNTVSWYQQALGQGPQFIFQYYREEENGRGNFPPRFSGLQFPNYSSELNVNALELDDSALYLCASSLKVSGGETQYFGPGTRLLVL.

This clone has only one observation. The same CDR3 also results from other DNA sequences found in this sample. The chain employs TRBV12-3 or TRBV12-4 and TRBJ1-5; tentatively, D is TRBD1 (5 bases). This CDR3 is 13 amino acids long. The V and J ends lost 3 bases and 6 bases respectively, with 9 bases between them. The CDR3 nucleotides read TGTGCCAGCAGTTTGGGGCCAGGTCAGCCCCAGCATTTT. This sequence encodes CASSLGPGQPQHF.

V and J are TRBV4-2 and TRBJ2-7; 9 bases line up with TRBD2. CDR1 is LGHNA, CDR2 YNFKEQ, per germline. V dropped 3 bases and J dropped 4; count of bases not matched to a gene: 7. The CDR3 is made up of 15 amino acids. The CDR3 nucleotides read TGTGCCAGCAGCCAGCCCGGGACTAGCTTATACGAGCAGTACTTC. Protein sequence: CASSQPGTSLYEQYF.

The chain joins TRBV11-2 to TRBJ2-7; TRBD1 agrees at 7 bases. V lost 11 bases to trimming and J lost 5 bases; unmatched junction nucleotides: 12. This CDR3 comprises 13 residues. Germline lookup yields CDR1 SGHAT and CDR2 FQNNGV. CDR3 in amino acids: CAGALDRVNEQYF. In DNA, the CDR3 is TGTGCCGGGGCCTTAGACAGGGTGAACGAGCAGTACTTC. Drawing the rest from reference TRBV11-2 and TRBJ2-7, the complete variable domain is EAGVAQSPRYKIIEKRQSVAFWCNPISGHATLYWYQQILGQGPKLLIQFQNNGVVDDSQLPKDRFSAERLKGVDSTLKIQPAKLEDSAVYLCAGALDRVNEQYFGPGTRLTVT.

This clone was seen only a few times. J is TRBJ1-5 and V is TRBV7-9; TRBD1 might be the D (5 bases). Germline V lookup: CDR1 SEHNR, CDR2 FQNEAQ (reference sequence). CDR3 length: 13 amino acids. Trimming removed 3 bases from V and 6 bases from J, with 9 bases in between. The CDR3 spells CASSFQGTQPQHF. The DNA of the CDR3 is TGTGCCAGCAGCTTTCAGGGTACTCAGCCCCAGCATTTT.

V and J are TRBV6-1 and TRBJ2-3, with a weak D call TRBD2 (6 bases). V was cut by 1 base and J by 0 bases, with 14 bases left in between. Germline V gene sequence: CDR1 MNHNS, CDR2 SASEGT. This CDR3 has 17 residues. Here the CDR3 DNA reads TGTGCCAGCAGTGAAGTGCGGGGCGGGCGTAGCACAGATACGCAGTATTTT. It codes for CASSEVRGGRSTDTQYF.

This clone appeared a few times. The chain links TRBV5-1 to TRBJ2-2; 7 bases fit TRBD1. The CDR3 extends over 14 amino acids. Germline V gene lookup returns CDR1 SGHRS and CDR2 YFSETQ. The trim removed 3 bases at V and 3 bases at J, leaving 2 bases unmatched. The CDR3 loop reads CASSSDRDTGELFF. In DNA, the CDR3 is TGCGCCAGCAGCTCTGACAGGGACACCGGGGAGCTGTTTTTT.

The chain links TRBV27 to TRBJ2-1, with 13 bases aligning to TRBD2. CDR1 is MNHEY, CDR2 SMNVEV, per germline (reference sequence). The CDR3 has 16 amino acids. Trimming at V came to 6 bases and at J to 10 bases, leaving 12 bases not matched to a gene. The DNA for the CDR3 is TGTGCCAGCAGCGGACTAGCGGGGGCTAACAGGGGGGAGCAGTTCTTC. Its translation is CASSGLAGANRGEQFF.

The chain uses TRBV18 and TRBJ1-4; D unclear. V lost 1 base and J 0 bases, leaving 9 bases between the germline ends. Germline-derived CDR1 and CDR2 are KGHSH and LQKENI. The CDR3 totals 16 residues. In nucleotides, the CDR3 is TGTGCCAGCTCACCACTTACAGTTGCAACTAATGAAAAACTGTTTTTT. Translation gives CASSPLTVATNEKLFF.

This clone was observed a handful of times. CDR3 sequence: CASSRPGETGELFF. For the CDR3, the DNA is TGTGCCAGCAGCCGGCCAGGGGAGACCGGGGAGCTGTTTTTT. V gene TRBV3-1 (or the pseudogene TRBV3-2) combines with J gene TRBJ2-2; weak D call: TRBD1 (6 bases). This CDR3 has 14 residues. The germline V gene encodes CDR1 LGHDT and CDR2 YNNKEL (reference sequence). V lost 4 bases to trimming and J lost 5 bases, with 11 bases between them.

The rearrangement joins TRBV6-5 to TRBJ1-2, with D hard to call. The CDR3 sequence is 14 residues long. Germline V gene sequence: CDR1 MNHEY, CDR2 SVGAGI. Trimming shortened V by 2 bases and J by 6 bases, and 13 bases separated the two germline ends. The CDR3 DNA reads as TGTGCCAGCAGTTACCGAGCCTCTCCTAATGGCTACACCTTC. Its translation is CASSYRASPNGYTF.

This rearrangement joins TRBV11-2 to TRBJ2-7, with 8 bases identical to TRBD2. This CDR3 is 15 amino acids long. The J segment lost 2 bases and the V segment lost 0 bases, leaving 3 bases of the junction unmatched. Germline V gene lookup returns CDR1 SGHAT and CDR2 FQNNGV. Here the CDR3 reads CASSLDWRGAYEQYV. The CDR3 nucleotides read TGTGCCAGCAGCTTAGATTGGCGGGGGGCCTACGAGCAGTACGTC.

The V gene is TRBV29-1, the J gene TRBJ1-4; D might be TRBD1 (5 bases). The germline gives CDR1 SQVTM, CDR2 ANQGSEA. With 4 bases removed from V and 12 bases from J, the gap between germline ends came to 12 bases. This CDR3 is built from 11 residues. The CDR3 coding sequence is TGCAGCGTTGTCCAGGGAAGGGAACTGTTTTTT. This codes for CSVVQGRELFF.

V is TRBV4-1 and J is TRBJ1-1, with D tentatively TRBD1 (6 bases). Germline CDR1 MGHRA, CDR2 YSYEKL. V was trimmed by 1 base and J by 4 bases, leaving 13 bases between them. This CDR3 is 15 amino acids long. The CDR3 protein is CASSQALGAITEAFF. The CDR3 DNA is TGCGCCAGCAGCCAAGCCCTGGGGGCGATCACTGAAGCTTTCTTT.